This T cell receptor beta chain was retrieved from a study of blood T cell repertoires in COVID-19 (dated by TCRdb to 2020 to 2021). Background on the whole study: Samples covering the acute and convalescent phases of COVID-19 were provided by collaborators in the United States, Italy and Spain. The samples were drawn from the first 160 participants of the ongoing ImmuneRACE study and from 1,254 subjects provided by 6 global collaborators. Where available, HLA class I and class II types were taken from metadata supplied by the sample provider and were not determined by assay-based typing. Deeply sampled blood TCRbeta repertoires from subjects exposed to, actively infected with, or recovered from COVID-19 were included in the dataset. The sample metadata nearly always contained a de-identified subject ID, COVID-19 status, age in years and sex. The repertoires were released in a freely available public database intended as a resource for research on the immune response to SARS-CoV-2. The prospective study material was composed of cDNA or gDNA derived from T cells, B-cell-depleted T cells, or PBMCs.

TCRbeta CDR3 regions were amplified from genomic DNA using the immunoSEQ Assay, a bias-controlled multiplex PCR. The paper's processing steps were these. The number of nucleated cells in each sample was estimated from the amplification of reference gene primers within the assay. To quantify the absolute abundance of each unique TCRbeta CDR3 rearrangement, sequence reads were collapsed and filtered. For each sample, productive Simpson clonality was calculated by taking the square root of Simpson's diversity index across productive rearrangements. Imported from immuneACCESS, the table was reduced by TCRdb to in-frame sequences with V and J called. These copies leave out some clones; in studies compared against another copy, an unresolved V gene accounts for under half, and the cause of the remainder is not known. V and J calls and clone size come straight from that table; D and trimming were deduced from the DNA. The sample table contains about 26,000 clones; only one count was recorded for more than 65% of them. 45% to 60% of the sample comes from the top ten.

Note on this clone: Its antigen is not yet known. Within one base of it there is no much larger clone, and no base qualities were kept.

Whole blood was collected in K2EDTA tubes by collaborating institutions according to the institutions' own protocols. For TCRbeta analysis, collaborators shipped samples as frozen whole blood, isolated PBMCs, or DNA extracted from either of those sample types. The study at large found these results: The quantity of clinical and demographic metadata differed by source and by participant and was supplied without curation.

Cut back by 5 bases and 0 bases, the V and J ends lie 11 bases apart. The cysteine opens and the phenylalanine closes a CDR3 of 14 amino acids. Kept here is only the CDR3 DNA, which spans 42 bases and is read in frame from base 1. The germline V gene yields MDHEN for CDR1 and SYDVKM for CDR2. Sequencing was done on a sample of peripheral blood. This TCR derives from a man aged 50-59 years with active or convalescent COVID-19. The chain is assembled from TRBV28 and TRBJ2-7; the D gene is unclear. The CDR3 reads as follows: CASSPQWSSYEQYF. The nucleotide sequence is TGTGCCAGCAGTCCCCAGTGGAGCTCCTACGAGCAGTACTTC.